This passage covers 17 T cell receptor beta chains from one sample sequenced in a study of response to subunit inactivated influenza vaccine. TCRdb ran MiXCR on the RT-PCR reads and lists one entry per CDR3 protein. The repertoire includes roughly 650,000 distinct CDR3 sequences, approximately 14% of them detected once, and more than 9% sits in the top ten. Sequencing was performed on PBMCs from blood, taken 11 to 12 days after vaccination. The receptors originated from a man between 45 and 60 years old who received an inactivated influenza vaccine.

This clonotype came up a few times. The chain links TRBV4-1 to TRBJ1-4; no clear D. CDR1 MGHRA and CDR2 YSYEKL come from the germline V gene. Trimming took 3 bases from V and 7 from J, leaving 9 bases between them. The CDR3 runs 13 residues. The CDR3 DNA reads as TGCGCCAGCAGCCACCCGATGGTTGAAAAACTGTTTTTT. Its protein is CASSHPMVEKLFF.

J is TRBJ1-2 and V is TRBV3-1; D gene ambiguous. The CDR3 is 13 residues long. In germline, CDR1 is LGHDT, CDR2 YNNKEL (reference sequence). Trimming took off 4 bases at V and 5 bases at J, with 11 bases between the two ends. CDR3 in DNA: TGTGCCAGCAGCCCGGACGTAGTATATGGCTACACCTTC. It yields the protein CASSPDVVYGYTF.

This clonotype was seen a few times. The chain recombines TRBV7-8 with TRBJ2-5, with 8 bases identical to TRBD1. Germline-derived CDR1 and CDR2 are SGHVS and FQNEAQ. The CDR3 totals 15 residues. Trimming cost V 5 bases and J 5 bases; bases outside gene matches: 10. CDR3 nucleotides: TGTGCCAGCAGCATCCGACAGGGGCAAGCTGAGACCCAGTACTTC. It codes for CASSIRQGQAETQYF.

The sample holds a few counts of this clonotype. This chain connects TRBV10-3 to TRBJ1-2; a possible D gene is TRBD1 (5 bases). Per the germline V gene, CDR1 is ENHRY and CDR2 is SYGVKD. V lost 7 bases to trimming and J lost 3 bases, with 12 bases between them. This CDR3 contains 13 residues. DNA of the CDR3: TGTGCCATCACCCTCAGGGCAGACTATGGCTACACCTTC. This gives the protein CAITLRADYGYTF.

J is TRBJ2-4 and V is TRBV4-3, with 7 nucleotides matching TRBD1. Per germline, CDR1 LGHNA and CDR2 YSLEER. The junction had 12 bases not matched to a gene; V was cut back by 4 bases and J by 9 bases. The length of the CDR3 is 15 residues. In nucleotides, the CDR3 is TGCGCCAGCAGCCCCAAGCCAGGGGGTGATGGCATTCAGTACTTC. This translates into CASSPKPGGDGIQYF.

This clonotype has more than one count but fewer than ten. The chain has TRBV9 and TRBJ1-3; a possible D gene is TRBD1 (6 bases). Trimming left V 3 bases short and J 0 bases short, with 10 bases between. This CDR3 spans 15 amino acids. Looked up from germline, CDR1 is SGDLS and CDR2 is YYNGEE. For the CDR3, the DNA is TGTGCCAGCAGCGCCGGGACAAGCTCTGGAAACACCATATATTTT. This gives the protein CASSAGTSSGNTIYF.

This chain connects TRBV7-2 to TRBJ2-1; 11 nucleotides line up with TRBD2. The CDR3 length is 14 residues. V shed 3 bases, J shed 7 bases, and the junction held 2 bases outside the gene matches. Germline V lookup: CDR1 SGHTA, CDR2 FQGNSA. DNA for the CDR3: TGTGCCAGCAGCTTTAGCGGGAGGGTTAATGAGCAGTTCTTC. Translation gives CASSFSGRVNEQFF.

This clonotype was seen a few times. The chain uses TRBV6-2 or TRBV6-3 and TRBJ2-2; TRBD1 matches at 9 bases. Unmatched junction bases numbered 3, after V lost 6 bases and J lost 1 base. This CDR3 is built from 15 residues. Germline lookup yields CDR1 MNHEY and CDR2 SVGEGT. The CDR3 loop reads CASRTGQGNTGELFF. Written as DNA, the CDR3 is TGTGCCAGCAGAACGGGACAGGGGAACACCGGGGAGCTGTTTTTT.

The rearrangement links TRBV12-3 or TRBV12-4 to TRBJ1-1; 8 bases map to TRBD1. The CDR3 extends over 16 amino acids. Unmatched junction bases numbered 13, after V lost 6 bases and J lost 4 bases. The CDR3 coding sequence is TGTGCCAGCAGCCGTTCCTTCGACAGGGGTCCCACTGAAGCTTTCTTT. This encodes CASSRSFDRGPTEAFF.

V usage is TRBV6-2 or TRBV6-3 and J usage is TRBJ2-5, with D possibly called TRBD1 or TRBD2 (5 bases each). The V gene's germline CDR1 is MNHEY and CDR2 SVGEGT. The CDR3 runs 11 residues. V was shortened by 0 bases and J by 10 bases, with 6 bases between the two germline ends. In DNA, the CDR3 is TGTGCCAGCAGTTACTCGGGGGACCAGTACTTC. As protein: CASSYSGDQYF.

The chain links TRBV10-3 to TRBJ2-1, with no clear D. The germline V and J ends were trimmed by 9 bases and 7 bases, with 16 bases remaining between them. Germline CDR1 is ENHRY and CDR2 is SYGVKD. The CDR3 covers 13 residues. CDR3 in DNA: TGTGCCATACTCACTCCCCACAATAATGAGCAGTTCTTC. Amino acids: CAILTPHNNEQFF.

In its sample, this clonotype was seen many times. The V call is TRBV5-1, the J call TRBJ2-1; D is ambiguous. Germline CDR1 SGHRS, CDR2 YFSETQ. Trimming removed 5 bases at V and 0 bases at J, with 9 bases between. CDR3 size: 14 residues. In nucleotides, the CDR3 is TGCGCCAGCAGATCTGATATCTCCTACAATGAGCAGTTCTTC. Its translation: CASRSDISYNEQFF.

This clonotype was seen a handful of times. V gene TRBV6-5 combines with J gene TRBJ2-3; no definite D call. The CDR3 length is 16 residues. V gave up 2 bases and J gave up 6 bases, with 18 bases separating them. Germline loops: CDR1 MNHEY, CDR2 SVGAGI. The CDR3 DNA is TGTGCCAGCAGTTACGTTAGTCCGAGGTATACGGATACGCAGTATTTT. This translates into CASSYVSPRYTDTQYF.

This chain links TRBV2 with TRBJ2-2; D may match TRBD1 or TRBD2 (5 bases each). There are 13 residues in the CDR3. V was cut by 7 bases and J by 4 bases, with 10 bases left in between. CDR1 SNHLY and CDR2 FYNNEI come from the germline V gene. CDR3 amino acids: CASTGRGTGELFF. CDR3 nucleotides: TGTGCCAGCACGGGACGGGGCACCGGGGAGCTGTTTTTT.

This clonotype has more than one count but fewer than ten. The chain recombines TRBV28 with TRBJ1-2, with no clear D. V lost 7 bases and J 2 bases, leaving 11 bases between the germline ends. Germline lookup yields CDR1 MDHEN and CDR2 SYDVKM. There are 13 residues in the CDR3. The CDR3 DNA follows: TGTGCCAGCACAGTTTGGCCCAACTATGGCTACACCTTC. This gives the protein CASTVWPNYGYTF.

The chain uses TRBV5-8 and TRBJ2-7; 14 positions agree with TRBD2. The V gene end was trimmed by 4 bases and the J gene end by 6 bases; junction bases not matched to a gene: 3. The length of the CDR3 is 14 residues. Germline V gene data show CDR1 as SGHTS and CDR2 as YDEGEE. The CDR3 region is CASSPGLAGAEQYF. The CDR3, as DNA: TGTGCCAGCAGCCCGGGACTAGCGGGAGCCGAGCAGTACTTC.

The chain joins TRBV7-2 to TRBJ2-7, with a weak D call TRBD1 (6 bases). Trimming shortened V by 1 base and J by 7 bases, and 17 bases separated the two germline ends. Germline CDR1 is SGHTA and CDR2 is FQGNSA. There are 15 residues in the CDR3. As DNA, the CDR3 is TGTGCCAGCAGCTTAGGGGCTTGGGGGCAGGGGGAGCAGTACTTC. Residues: CASSLGAWGQGEQYF.